These T cell receptor beta chains were read from a single sample in a study of cytomegalovirus exposure and HLA in healthy donors. The assay was immunoSEQ multiplex PCR, and TCRdb's table has in-frame clones only and misses some. This sample has under 110,000 clones, with around four fifths found just once. Material for sequencing was PBMCs. The source of these receptors is a man aged 40-49 years in good health and CMV-seronegative. Each CDR3 is given with its conserved first and last residue. Each record gives: CDR3 length, V gene, D gene, clone size, J gene, CDR3 DNA, CDR3 protein. The D gene is left open where the match is weak. A row's size may be missing; if present it is once, few, many or a size class.

>12|TRBV5-4|-|few|TRBJ2-7
TGTGCCAGCAGCTTGGCAAACTACGAGCAGTACTTC
CASSLANYEQYF
>16|TRBV9|TRBD1|-|TRBJ2-3
TGTGCCAGCAGCGTAGTGGGGGACAGGGGGCGGGATACGCAGTATTTT
CASSVVGDRGRDTQYF
>18|TRBV5-4|TRBD2|-|TRBJ2-1
TGTGCCAGCAGCGCTGGGACTAGCGGGCGGGGACGCTACAATGAGCAGTTCTTC
CASSAGTSGRGRYNEQFF
>13|TRBV19|TRBD1|-|TRBJ1-4
TGTGCCAGTAGTTCGACAGGGGGAGAAAAACTGTTTTTT
CASSSTGGEKLFF
>15|TRBV27|TRBD1|-|TRBJ1-2
TGTGCCAGCACACCATCTTGGACAGGGTCCTATGGCTACACCTTC
CASTPSWTGSYGYTF
>14|TRBV10-1|-|-|TRBJ1-6
TGCGCCAGCAGTGAGACTAGGACAGCTTCACCCCTCCACTTT
CASSETRTASPLHF
>15|TRBV9|TRBD1|-|TRBJ2-2
TGTGCCAGCAGCGCCGGGGACAGGGCCACCGGGGAGCTGTTTTTT
CASSAGDRATGELFF
>14|TRBV28|TRBD1|once|TRBJ1-2
TGTGCCAGCAGTTTAAGGGACAGGGGAAGTGGCTACACCTTC
CASSLRDRGSGYTF
>15|TRBV7-2|-|few|TRBJ1-6
TGTGCCAGCAGCTTAGCCACAGGGTATAATTCACCCCTCCACTTT
CASSLATGYNSPLHF
>15|TRBV6-1|-|few|TRBJ2-7
TGTGCCAGCAGTTTACCGGTAGGGAGCTCCTACGAGCAGTACTTC
CASSLPVGSSYEQYF
>15|TRBV10-3|-|-|TRBJ1-2
TGTGCCATCAGTGAGGGCGGGGACGGGCGAGGGGGCTACACCTTC
CAISEGGDGRGGYTF
>15|TRBV5-1|TRBD1|-|TRBJ1-1
TGCGCCAGCACCGTCGACAGGGGTGGGAACACTGAAGCTTTCTTT
CASTVDRGGNTEAFF
>14|TRBV6-5|-|few|TRBJ1-3
TGTGCCAGCAGATCGGGAGGACTTGGAAACACCATATATTTT
CASRSGGLGNTIYF
>17|TRBV9|-|-|TRBJ1-5
TGTGCCAGCAGCGTAGGGTGGGGGCACGAGAGCAATCAGCCCCAGCATTTT
CASSVGWGHESNQPQHF
>15|TRBV7-9|TRBD1|-|TRBJ2-7
TGTTCCAGCAGCCCCGGGACAGGACTCTCCTACGAGCAGTACTTC
CSSSPGTGLSYEQYF
>15|TRBV18|TRBD1|-|TRBJ1-2
TGTGCCAGCTCACCGCAGACAGGGATCGGCTATGGCTACACCTTC
CASSPQTGIGYGYTF
>13|TRBV18|-|-|TRBJ1-4
TGTGCCAGCTCACCAGGGAGTGATGAAAAACTGTTTTTT
CASSPGSDEKLFF
>13|TRBV19|-|-|TRBJ1-2
TGTGCCAGTAAATTTCGGAGGAACTATGGCTACACCTTC
CASKFRRNYGYTF
>15|TRBV6-1|-|-|TRBJ1-5
TGTGCCAGCATCCCTTCCCGGGACTCTAATCAGCCCCAGCATTTT
CASIPSRDSNQPQHF
>15|TRBV15|TRBD1|-|TRBJ1-5
TGTGCCACCAGCAGATCAGGGGGCGGCAATCAGCCCCAGCATTTT
CATSRSGGGNQPQHF
>18|TRBV6-1|TRBD1|-|TRBJ1-3
TGTGCCAGCAGTGCAGGGACAGGGGGAACCCTCTCTGGAAACACCATATATTTT
CASSAGTGGTLSGNTIYF
>13|TRBV6-1|-|-|TRBJ1-5
TGTGCCAGCAGCGGACAGCCCAATCAGCCCCAGCATTTT
CASSGQPNQPQHF
>17|TRBV2|TRBD1|-|TRBJ1-4
TGTGCCAGCAGTGACGAAGCGACAGGGGCAACTAATGAAAAACTGTTTTTT
CASSDEATGATNEKLFF
>15|TRBV6-6|-|-|TRBJ1-6
TGTGCCAGCAGCTACGAACCCCGACAGAATTCACCCCTCCACTTT
CASSYEPRQNSPLHF
>13|TRBV9|-|-|TRBJ1-5
TGTGCCAGCAGCGTAGCGGGGGGCCAGCCCCAGCATTTT
CASSVAGGQPQHF
>13|TRBV5-1|-|-|TRBJ2-1
TGCGCCAGCAGCTTGGCAGGGTCTGGAGAGCAGTTCTTC
CASSLAGSGEQFF
>15|TRBV28|TRBD1|-|TRBJ1-3
TGTGCCAGCAGTTCCTTGACAGGGGAGGGAAACACCATATATTTT
CASSSLTGEGNTIYF
>13|TRBV15|-|-|TRBJ1-2
TGTGCCACCAGCAACGGACAGAGCTATGGCTACACCTTC
CATSNGQSYGYTF
>18|TRBV10-1|-|-|TRBJ1-1
TGCGCCAGCAGGGAAGGAACAGCTTCGGATATCATGAACACTGAAGCTTTCTTT
CASREGTASDIMNTEAFF
>15|TRBV5-6|TRBD1|once|TRBJ2-1
TGTGCCAGCAGCCAAGACGGGACAGGTTACAATGAGCAGTTCTTC
CASSQDGTGYNEQFF
>16|TRBV5-1|-|once|TRBJ1-2
TGCGCCAGCAGCTTGTCTTCCGGCGCTCTGAGAGGGGGCTACACCTTC
CASSLSSGALRGGYTF
>16|TRBV7-2|-|few|TRBJ1-5
TGTGCCAGCAGCTTAGGGGGAGACAGGCGCACTCAGCCCCAGCATTTT
CASSLGGDRRTQPQHF
>18|TRBV5-1|-|-|TRBJ2-6
TGCGCCAGCAGTCCCGCAGGGGACCCCAGCTCTGGGGCCAACGTCCTGACTTTC
CASSPAGDPSSGANVLTF
>16|TRBV10-3|TRBD1|-|TRBJ2-5
TGTGCCATCAGTGAGTCGGGACAGGGGGCACCGGGGACCCAGTACTTC
CAISESGQGAPGTQYF
>17|TRBV4-3|-|-|TRBJ1-1
TGCGCCAGCAGCCAAGATACGACAAGGATAGGAAACACTGAAGCTTTCTTT
CASSQDTTRIGNTEAFF
>15|TRBV19|-|-|TRBJ1-1
TGTGCCAGTAGGATCTCGGGACACTCGAACACTGAAGCTTTCTTT
CASRISGHSNTEAFF
>14|TRBV7-2|-|-|TRBJ1-2
TGTGCCAGCAGCTTAGTGGGGGGGATCCATGGCTACACCTTC
CASSLVGGIHGYTF
>13|TRBV2|TRBD1|-|TRBJ1-2
TGTGCCAGCAGTCGACAGGGTCCATATGGCTACACCTTC
CASSRQGPYGYTF
>13|TRBV12-5|-|-|TRBJ2-1
TGTGCTAGTGGTTTGGACTTATACAATGAGCAGTTCTTC
CASGLDLYNEQFF
>15|TRBV6-5|TRBD1|-|TRBJ2-2
TGTGCCAGCAGTTACTCACAGGGGGTCACCGGGGAGCTGTTTTTT
CASSYSQGVTGELFF
>17|TRBV5-1|-|-|TRBJ2-1
TGCGCCAGCAGCTTGGGTCACGGAGCGACAGCCTACAATGAGCAGTTCTTC
CASSLGHGATAYNEQFF
>15|TRBV6-5|-|-|TRBJ2-2
TGTGCCAGCACCACTACGGGTTGGAACACCGGGGAGCTGTTTTTT
CASTTTGWNTGELFF
>14|TRBV7-3|-|-|TRBJ2-2
TGTGCCAGCAGCTCCGGGGGAGGTTCCGGGGAGCTGTTTTTT
CASSSGGGSGELFF
>15|TRBV10-3|TRBD2|-|TRBJ2-3
TGTGCCATCAGGGGGAGCGGGGGGGAGGCGGATACGCAGTATTTT
CAIRGSGGEADTQYF
>12|TRBV29-1|TRBD2|-|TRBJ2-4
TGCAGCGTTGAGGGACTAGGAAACATTCAGTACTTC
CSVEGLGNIQYF
>15|TRBV2|-|-|TRBJ1-1
TGTGCCAGCACTCGCGAGGGACTGCAGAACACTGAAGCTTTCTTT
CASTREGLQNTEAFF
>15|TRBV7-3|TRBD2|-|TRBJ2-2
TGTGCCAGCAGCCCGACTAGCGGTGGCACCGGGGAGCTGTTTTTT
CASSPTSGGTGELFF
>15|TRBV5-8|TRBD1|-|TRBJ2-3
TGTGCCAGCAGCCCGGGGGACAGGGAGACAGATACGCAGTATTTT
CASSPGDRETDTQYF
>14|TRBV6-5|-|-|TRBJ1-2
TGTGCCAGCACTTTAGGGGCCCCTAACTATGGCTACACCTTC
CASTLGAPNYGYTF
>11|TRBV19|-|-|TRBJ2-1
TGTGCCAGTGGTACTCTTAATGAGCAGTTCTTC
CASGTLNEQFF
>11|TRBV2|-|-|TRBJ1-1
TGTGCCAGCGAACAGTACACTGAAGCTTTCTTT
CASEQYTEAFF
>12|TRBV7-9|-|-|TRBJ2-7
TGTGCCAGCAGCTTAGCCCTCTACGAGCAGTACTTC
CASSLALYEQYF
>15|TRBV5-1|TRBD1|-|TRBJ1-3
TGCGCCAGCAGCTCCGCAGGGGGCAGTGGAAACACCATATATTTT
CASSSAGGSGNTIYF
>12|TRBV18|-|-|TRBJ2-5
TGTGCCAGCTCACCACAACGGGAGACCCAGTACTTC
CASSPQRETQYF
>13|TRBV7-2|TRBD1|once|TRBJ1-5
TGTGCCAGCAGCAATGACAGGGAACAGCCCCAGCATTTT
CASSNDREQPQHF